This T cell receptor beta chain was retrieved from a study of blood T cell repertoires in COVID-19. As for the study in general: COVID-19 samples collected from the United States, Italy and Spain covered acute and convalescent phases. T cells, B-cell-depleted T cells, or PBMCs provided the cDNA or gDNA that served as material.

To note about this clone: Germline and junction disagree at one end, which may indicate a read error.

Measured with immunoSEQ multiplex PCR; TCRdb has only the in-frame clones, and not every one. Altogether fewer than 120,000 clones are present, over 65% being singletons, with the ten largest covering about 3.7%. The specimen was peripheral blood. The TCR was taken from a woman aged 80 or over with acute or convalescent COVID-19.

DNA for the CDR3: TGTGCTAGCAGCTTGGGCGGGGGGGATCGCTCCTACAATGAGCAGTTCTTC. Translation gives CASSLGGGDRSYNEQFF. This sequence joins TRBV7-7 and TRBJ2-1, with 9 bases aligning to TRBD2. In germline, CDR1 is SSHAT, CDR2 FNYEAQ (reference sequence). The CDR3 runs to 17 residues.